This TCR beta chain was observed in a study of CD8 T cells in acute hepatitis C reinfection. This table comes from immunoSEQ multiplex PCR, and its TCRdb copy is limited to in-frame clones, with some not included. The table has approximately 40,000 clones, 70% to 90% seen once. Time point defined: naive CD8 control sorted from an acute-time-point sample. CDR1 and CDR2 from the germline V gene are SGHRS and YFSETQ. The CDR3 runs 13 residues. V was trimmed by 4 bases and J by 7 bases, leaving 12 bases between them. This clone came up once. The chain has TRBV5-1 and TRBJ2-1; possible D gene TRBD2, 6 bases. The origin of this receptor is a woman aged 18-29 years who spontaneously cleared hepatitis C infection. Sequenced sample: naive CD8+ T cells from PBMCs. The CDR3 reads CASSPEGLNEQFF. As DNA, the CDR3 is TGCGCCAGCAGCCCGGAGGGCCTAAATGAGCAGTTCTTC.